Following are 9 T cell receptor beta chains from one sample sequenced in a study of T cell responses to AZD1222 COVID-19 vaccine. TCRdb's table, derived via immunoSEQ multiplex PCR, lists solely in-frame clones and lacks some. The sample lists about 110,000 clones; roughly 85% were seen once. Source: peripheral blood, taken on day 0 of AZD1222 vaccination. These TCRs come from an adult in good health.

This rearrangement joins TRBV24-1 to TRBJ1-2; D might be TRBD1 (5 bases). The germline V gene has CDR1 KGHDR and CDR2 SFDVKD. This CDR3 is 13 amino acids long. Trimming shortened V by 7 bases and J by 7 bases, and 15 bases separated the two germline ends. In DNA form, the CDR3 reads TGTGCCACCAGAAAAACGGGGCATAGTGGCTACACCTTC. Its translation is CATRKTGHSGYTF.

This clone was detected once. V and J are TRBV13 and TRBJ2-7, with 10 bases lining up with TRBD1. This CDR3 has 14 amino acids. The J segment lost 4 bases and the V segment lost 4 bases, leaving 4 bases of the junction unmatched. Germline CDR1 reads PRHDT; CDR2 reads FYEKMQ (reference sequence). The CDR3 loop is CASSSRDRGYEQYF. CDR3 in DNA: TGTGCCAGCAGCTCTAGGGACAGGGGTTACGAGCAGTACTTC. Using reference TRBV13 and TRBJ2-7 for the parts outside the CDR3, the full variable domain is AAGVIQSPRHLIKEKRETATLKCYPIPRHDTVYWYQQGPGQDPQFLISFYEKMQSDKGSIPDRFSAQQFSDYHSELNMSSLELGDSALYFCASSSRDRGYEQYFGPGTRLTVT.

The chain has TRBV19 and TRBJ1-1; D may be TRBD1 (5 bases). Germline V gene data show CDR1 as LNHDA and CDR2 as SQIVND (reference sequence). CDR3 length: 15 residues. V was cut by 5 bases and J by 1 base, with 14 bases left in between. As DNA, the CDR3 is TGTGCCAGTAGTTCTCCAGGGTTGGGGAACACTGAAGCTTTCTTT. This translates into CASSSPGLGNTEAFF.

The rearrangement uses TRBV28 and TRBJ1-5; D is unresolved. This CDR3 contains 12 residues. Per germline, CDR1 MDHEN and CDR2 SYDVKM. Trimming took 6 bases from V and 5 from J, leaving 8 bases between them. The CDR3 spells CASRAGDQPQHF. CDR3 coding DNA: TGTGCCAGCAGGGCCGGGGATCAGCCCCAGCATTTT.

The chain uses TRBV2 and TRBJ1-5; no definite D call. The CDR3 consists of 14 residues. V gave up 1 base and J gave up 0 bases, with 4 bases separating them. The V gene's germline CDR1 is SNHLY and CDR2 FYNNEI. The CDR3 region is CASSEVYSNQPQHF. CDR3 sequence (DNA): TGTGCCAGCAGTGAAGTTTATAGCAATCAGCCCCAGCATTTT.

The chain has TRBV24-1 and TRBJ1-4, with 7 positions matching TRBD1. The CDR3 length is 15 residues. Per the germline V gene, CDR1 is KGHDR and CDR2 is SFDVKD. J gave up 8 bases and V 2 bases, and 7 bases lay outside the gene matches. As DNA, the CDR3 is TGTGCCACCAGTGATTCTGGCAGGGGGACGGAAAAACTGTTTTTT. It encodes CATSDSGRGTEKLFF.

Notes on this clone: Other DNA sequences from this sample encode an identical CDR3 as well. V and J are TRBV14 and TRBJ1-1; 11 bases match TRBD1. The CDR3 spans 17 residues. Germline trimming cut 0 bases from V and 5 bases from J; bases unmatched to any gene: 8. Germline CDR1 and CDR2: SGHDN and FVKESK. DNA for the CDR3: TGTGCCAGCAGCCAAGAAGGAAGAGGGACAGGGGGTACTGAAGCTTTCTTT. Translation gives CASSQEGRGTGGTEAFF.

This chain joins TRBV18 and TRBJ2-5; D gene ambiguous. Trimming took 4 bases from V and 2 from J, leaving 8 bases between them. The CDR3 has 13 amino acids. From germline, CDR1 is KGHSH and CDR2 LQKENI. CDR3 residues: CASSQGIQETQYF. CDR3 nucleotides: TGTGCCAGCTCACAAGGTATACAAGAGACCCAGTACTTC.

V usage is TRBV16 and J usage is TRBJ1-5; TRBD1 matches 7 bases. This CDR3 is built from 15 residues. V dropped 0 bases and J dropped 4; count of bases not matched to a gene: 3. Per the germline V gene, CDR1 is KGHSY and CDR2 is FQNENV. Here the CDR3 DNA reads TGTGCCAGCAGCCAATCGGTACAGGGGAATCAGCCCCAGCATTTT. Protein sequence: CASSQSVQGNQPQHF.